Detailed here is one T cell receptor beta chain. This record comes from a study of OX40 agonist ivuxolimab in advanced cancers. This CDR3 contains 11 residues. Germline V CDR1 and CDR2: WSHSY, SAAADI. V was clipped by 5 bases and J by 2 bases, with 4 bases between them. The data were produced by immunoSEQ multiplex PCR, yet TCRdb's version contains in-frame clones alone and is incomplete. The sample has roughly 19,000 clones; about four fifths are singletons. The sequence came from an adult with an advanced solid tumor such as melanoma, head and neck, liver or kidney cancer. Sequenced here: CD4+ or CD8+ T cells sorted from blood, sampled in a trial of the OX40 agonist ivuxolimab. The chain recombines TRBV10-2 with TRBJ2-7; D gene unclear. CDR3 DNA sequence: TGCGCCAGCAGTCCGACCTACGAGCAGTACTTC. Amino acids: CASSPTYEQYF.